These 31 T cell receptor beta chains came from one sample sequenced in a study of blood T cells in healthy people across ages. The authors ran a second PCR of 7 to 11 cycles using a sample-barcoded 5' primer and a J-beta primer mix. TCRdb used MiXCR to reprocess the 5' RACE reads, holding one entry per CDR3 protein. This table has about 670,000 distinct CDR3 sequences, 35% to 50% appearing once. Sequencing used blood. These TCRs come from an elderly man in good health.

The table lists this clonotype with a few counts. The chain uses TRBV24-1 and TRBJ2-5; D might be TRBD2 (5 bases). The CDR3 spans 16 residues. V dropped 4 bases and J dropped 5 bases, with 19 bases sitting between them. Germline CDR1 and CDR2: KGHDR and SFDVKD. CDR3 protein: CATSDATGIGGETQYF. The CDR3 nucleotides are TGTGCCACCAGTGACGCGACCGGGATCGGCGGGGAGACCCAGTACTTC.

CDR3 sequence: CASSTRQGGSGELFF. Written as DNA, the CDR3 is TGTGCCAGCAGCACTCGACAGGGCGGGTCCGGGGAGCTGTTTTTT. This chain joins TRBV9 and TRBJ2-2, with 7 bases fitting TRBD1. CDR3 length: 15 amino acids. Germline assignment: CDR1 SGDLS and CDR2 YYNGEE. V lost 4 bases, J lost 6 bases, and 9 bases stayed unmatched.

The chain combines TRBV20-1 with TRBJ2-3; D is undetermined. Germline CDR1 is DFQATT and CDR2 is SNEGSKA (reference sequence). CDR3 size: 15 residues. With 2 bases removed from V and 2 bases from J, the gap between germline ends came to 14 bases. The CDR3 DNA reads TGCAGTGCTAGACCACATCTTCGTACCACAGATACGCAGTATTTT. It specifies CSARPHLRTTDTQYF.

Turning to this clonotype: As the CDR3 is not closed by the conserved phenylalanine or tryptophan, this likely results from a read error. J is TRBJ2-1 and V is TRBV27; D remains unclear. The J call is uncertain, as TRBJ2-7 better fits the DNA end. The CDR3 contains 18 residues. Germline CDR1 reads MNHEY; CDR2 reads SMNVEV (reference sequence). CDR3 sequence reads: CASSLRSIKPRTHNEQYL. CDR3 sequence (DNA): TGTGCCAGCAGTTTACGGTCGATAAAGCCCCGTACCCACAATGAGCAGTACTTG.

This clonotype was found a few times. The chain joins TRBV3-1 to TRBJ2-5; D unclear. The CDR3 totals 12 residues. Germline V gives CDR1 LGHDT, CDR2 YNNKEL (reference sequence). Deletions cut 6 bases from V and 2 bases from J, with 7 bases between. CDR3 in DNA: TGTGCCAGCAGTAGACTGCAAGAGACCCAGTACTTC. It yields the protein CASSRLQETQYF.

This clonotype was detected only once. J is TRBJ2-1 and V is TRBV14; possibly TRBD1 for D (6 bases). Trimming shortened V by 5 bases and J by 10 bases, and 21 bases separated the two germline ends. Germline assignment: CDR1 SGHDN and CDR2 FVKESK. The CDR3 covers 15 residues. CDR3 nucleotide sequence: TGTGCCAGCAGCACCGGGACATCGAGGCGTAGGGAGCAGTTCTTC. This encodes CASSTGTSRRREQFF. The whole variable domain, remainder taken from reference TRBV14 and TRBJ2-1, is EAGVTQFPSHSVIEKGQTVTLRCDPISGHDNLYWYRRVMGKEIKFLLHFVKESKQDESGMPNNRFLAERTGGTYSTLKVQPAELEDSGVYFCASSTGTSRRREQFFGPGTRLTVL.

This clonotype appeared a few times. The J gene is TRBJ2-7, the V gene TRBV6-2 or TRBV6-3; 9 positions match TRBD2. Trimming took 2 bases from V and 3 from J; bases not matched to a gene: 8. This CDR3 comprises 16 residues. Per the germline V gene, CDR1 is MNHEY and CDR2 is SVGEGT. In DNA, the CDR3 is TGTGCCAGCAGTTACGGGCTAGCGGGGAACTTCTACGAGCAGTACTTC. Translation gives CASSYGLAGNFYEQYF.

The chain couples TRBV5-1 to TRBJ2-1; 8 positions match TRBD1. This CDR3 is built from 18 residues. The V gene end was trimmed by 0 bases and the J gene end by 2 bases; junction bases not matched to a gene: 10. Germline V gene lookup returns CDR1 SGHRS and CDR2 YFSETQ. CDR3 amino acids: CASSLETPGTGTYNEQFF. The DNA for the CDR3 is TGCGCCAGCAGCTTGGAAACTCCCGGGACAGGCACCTACAATGAGCAGTTCTTC.

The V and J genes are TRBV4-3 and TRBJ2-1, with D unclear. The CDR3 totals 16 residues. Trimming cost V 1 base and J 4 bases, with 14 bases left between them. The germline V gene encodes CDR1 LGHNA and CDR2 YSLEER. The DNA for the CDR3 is TGCGCCAGCAGCCAAGGGGCACGGGCGATATACAATGAGCAGTTCTTC. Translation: CASSQGARAIYNEQFF.

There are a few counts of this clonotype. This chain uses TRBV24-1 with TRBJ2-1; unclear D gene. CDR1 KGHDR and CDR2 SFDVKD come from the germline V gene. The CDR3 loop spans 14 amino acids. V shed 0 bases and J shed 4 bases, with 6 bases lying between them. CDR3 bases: TGTGCCACCAGTGATTTGACTGTGTACAATGAGCAGTTCTTC. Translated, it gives CATSDLTVYNEQFF.

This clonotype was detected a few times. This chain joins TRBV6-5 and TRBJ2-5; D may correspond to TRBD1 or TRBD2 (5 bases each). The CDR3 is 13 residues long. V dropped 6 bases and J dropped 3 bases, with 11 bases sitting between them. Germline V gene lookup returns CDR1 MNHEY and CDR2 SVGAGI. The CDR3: CASSGDLKETQYF. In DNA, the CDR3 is TGTGCCAGCAGCGGGGACCTAAAAGAGACCCAGTACTTC.

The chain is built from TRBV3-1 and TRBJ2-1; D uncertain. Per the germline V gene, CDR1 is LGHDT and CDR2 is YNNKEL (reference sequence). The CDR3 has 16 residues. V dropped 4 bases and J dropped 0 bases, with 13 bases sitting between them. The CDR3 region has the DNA TGTGCCAGCAGCCTCGACTTCCGAAGCTCCTACAATGAGCAGTTCTTC. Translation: CASSLDFRSSYNEQFF.

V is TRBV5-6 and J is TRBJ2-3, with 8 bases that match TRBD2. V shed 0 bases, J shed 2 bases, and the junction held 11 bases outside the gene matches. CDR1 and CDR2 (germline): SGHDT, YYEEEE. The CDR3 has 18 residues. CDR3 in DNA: TGTGCCAGCAGCTTGGGGCTAGCGGGCCACTCATTCACAGATACGCAGTATTTT. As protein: CASSLGLAGHSFTDTQYF.

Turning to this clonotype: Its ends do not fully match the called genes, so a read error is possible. The CDR3 region has the DNA TGCAGCGTTCGGGCCGCTAGCGGGAGGAATGAGCGGTTCTTC. Translated, it gives CSVRAASGRNERFF. The chain combines TRBV29-1 with TRBJ2-1; TRBD2 matches at 11 bases. Looked up from germline, CDR1 is SQVTM and CDR2 is ANQGSEA. The CDR3 covers 14 residues.

The chain's CDR3 is CSARQFSGNEQFF. The CDR3 DNA sequence: TGCAGTGCTAGACAGTTCAGCGGGAATGAGCAGTTCTTC. This rearrangement joins TRBV20-1 to TRBJ2-1, with D perhaps matching TRBD2 (6 bases). This CDR3 has 13 residues. V was clipped by 2 bases and J by 7 bases, with 12 bases between them. Germline V gene sequence: CDR1 DFQATT, CDR2 SNEGSKA (reference sequence).

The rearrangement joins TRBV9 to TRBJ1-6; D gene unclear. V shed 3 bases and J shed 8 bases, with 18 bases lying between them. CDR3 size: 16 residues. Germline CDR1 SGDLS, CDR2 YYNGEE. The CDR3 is CASSAQTDPEDSPLHF. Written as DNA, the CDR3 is TGTGCCAGCAGCGCTCAGACGGACCCCGAGGATTCACCCCTCCACTTT.

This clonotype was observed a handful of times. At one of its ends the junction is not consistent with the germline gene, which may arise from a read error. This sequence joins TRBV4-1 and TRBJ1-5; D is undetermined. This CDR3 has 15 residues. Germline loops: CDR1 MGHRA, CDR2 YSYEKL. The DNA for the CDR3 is TGCGCCAGCAGCCAAGAAGTACGAAGCAGTCAGCCCCAGCATTTT. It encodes CASSQEVRSSQPQHF.

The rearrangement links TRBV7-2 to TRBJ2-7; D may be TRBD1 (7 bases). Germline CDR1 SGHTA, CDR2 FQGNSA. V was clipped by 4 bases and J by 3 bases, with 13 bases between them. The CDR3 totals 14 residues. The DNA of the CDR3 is TGTGCCAGCAGCTCCCGACAGGGAGGCTACGAGCAGTACTTC. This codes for CASSSRQGGYEQYF.

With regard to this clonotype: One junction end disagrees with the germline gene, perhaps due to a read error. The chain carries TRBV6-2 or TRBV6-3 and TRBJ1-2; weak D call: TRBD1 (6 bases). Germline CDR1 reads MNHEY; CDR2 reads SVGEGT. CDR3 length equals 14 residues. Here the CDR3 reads CASIYLTGNYGYTF. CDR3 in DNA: TGTGCCAGCATTTACCTCACAGGGAACTATGGCTACACCTTC.

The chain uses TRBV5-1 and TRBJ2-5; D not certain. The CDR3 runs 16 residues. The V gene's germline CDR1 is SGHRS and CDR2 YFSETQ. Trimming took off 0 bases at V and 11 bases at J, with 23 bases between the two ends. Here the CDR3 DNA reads TGCGCCAGCAGCTTGGCCGGAGCCATTAGTGGGAATGAGCAGTACTTC. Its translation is CASSLAGAISGNEQYF. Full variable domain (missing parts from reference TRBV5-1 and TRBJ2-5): KAGVTQTPRYLIKTRGQQVTLSCSPISGHRSVSWYQQTPGQGLQFLFEYFSETQRNKGNFPGRFSGRQFSNSRSEMNVSTLELGDSALYLCASSLAGAISGNEQYFGPGTRLLVL.

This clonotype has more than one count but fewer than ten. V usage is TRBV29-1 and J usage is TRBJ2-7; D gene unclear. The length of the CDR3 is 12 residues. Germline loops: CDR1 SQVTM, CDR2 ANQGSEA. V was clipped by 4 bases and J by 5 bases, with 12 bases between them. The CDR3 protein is CSVGSTAHEQYF. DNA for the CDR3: TGCAGCGTTGGGTCTACCGCGCACGAGCAGTACTTC.

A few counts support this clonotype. In DNA form, the CDR3 reads TGCGCCAGCAGCCTGGGTAACCCAGGGGAGACCCAGTACTTC. It translates to CASSLGNPGETQYF. The J gene is TRBJ2-5, the V gene TRBV5-1, with D maybe TRBD1 (5 bases). V dropped 4 bases and J dropped 5 bases, with 15 bases sitting between them. The CDR3 is made up of 14 amino acids. Germline V lookup: CDR1 SGHRS, CDR2 YFSETQ.

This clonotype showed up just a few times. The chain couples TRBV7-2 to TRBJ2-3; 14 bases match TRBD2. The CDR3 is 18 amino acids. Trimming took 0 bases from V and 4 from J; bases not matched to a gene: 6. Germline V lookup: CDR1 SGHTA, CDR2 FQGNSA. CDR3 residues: CASSLAPGLAGGSDTQYF. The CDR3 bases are TGTGCCAGCAGCTTAGCCCCCGGACTAGCGGGGGGATCAGATACGCAGTATTTT. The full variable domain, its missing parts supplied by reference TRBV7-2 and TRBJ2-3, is GAGVSQSPSNKVTEKGKDVELRCDPISGHTALYWYRQSLGQGLEFLIYFQGNSAPDKSGLPSDRFSAERTGGSVSTLTIQRTQQEDSAVYLCASSLAPGLAGGSDTQYFGPGTRLTVL.

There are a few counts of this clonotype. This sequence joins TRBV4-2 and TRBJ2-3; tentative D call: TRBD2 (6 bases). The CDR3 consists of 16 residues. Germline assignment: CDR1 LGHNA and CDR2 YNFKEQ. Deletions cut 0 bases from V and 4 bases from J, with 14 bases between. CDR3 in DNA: TGTGCCAGCAGCCAAGATTACGGCAGGGAGGCAGATACGCAGTATTTT. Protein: CASSQDYGREADTQYF.

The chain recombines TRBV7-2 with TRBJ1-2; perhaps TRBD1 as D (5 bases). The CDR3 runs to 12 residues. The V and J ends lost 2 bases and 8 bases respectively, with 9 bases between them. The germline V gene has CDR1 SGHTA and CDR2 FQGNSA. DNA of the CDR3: TGTGCCAGCAGCTTATGGGGGAGGGGCTACACCTTC. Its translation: CASSLWGRGYTF.

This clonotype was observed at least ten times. The CDR3 loop is CSVEPVTSGRRNEQYF. Here the CDR3 DNA reads TGCAGCGTTGAACCCGTTACTAGCGGGAGAAGGAATGAGCAGTACTTC. V gene TRBV29-1 combines with J gene TRBJ2-7, with 11 bases fitting TRBD2. J was trimmed by 7 bases and V by 2 bases; bases with no gene match: 13. Germline lookup yields CDR1 SQVTM and CDR2 ANQGSEA. There are 16 residues in the CDR3.

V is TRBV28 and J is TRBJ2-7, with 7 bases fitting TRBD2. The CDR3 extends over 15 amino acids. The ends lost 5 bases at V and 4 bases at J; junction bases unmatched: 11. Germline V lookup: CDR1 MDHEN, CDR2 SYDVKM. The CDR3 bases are TGTGCCAGCAGTACGGCTTCAGCGCGGGAGTACGAGCAGTACTTC. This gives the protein CASSTASAREYEQYF.

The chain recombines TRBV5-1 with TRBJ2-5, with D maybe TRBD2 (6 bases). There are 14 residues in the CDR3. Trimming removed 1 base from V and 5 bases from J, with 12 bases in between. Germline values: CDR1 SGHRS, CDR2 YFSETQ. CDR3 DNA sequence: TGCGCCAGCAGCTTGCTCAGGGCGGGGGAGACCCAGTACTTC. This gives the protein CASSLLRAGETQYF.

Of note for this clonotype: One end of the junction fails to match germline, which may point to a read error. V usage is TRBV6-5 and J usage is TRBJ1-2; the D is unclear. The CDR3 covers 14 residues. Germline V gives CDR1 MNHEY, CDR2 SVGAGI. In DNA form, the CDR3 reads TGTGCCTGCAGTGCCTCGTTAGCTAACTATGGCTACACCTTC. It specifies CACSASLANYGYTF.

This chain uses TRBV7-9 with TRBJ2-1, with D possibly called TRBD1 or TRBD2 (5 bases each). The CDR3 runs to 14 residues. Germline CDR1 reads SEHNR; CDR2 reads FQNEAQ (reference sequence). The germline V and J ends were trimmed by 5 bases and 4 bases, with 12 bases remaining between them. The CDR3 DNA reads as TGTGCCAGCAGCAAAGGGACGGAGTACAATGAGCAGTTCTTC. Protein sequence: CASSKGTEYNEQFF.

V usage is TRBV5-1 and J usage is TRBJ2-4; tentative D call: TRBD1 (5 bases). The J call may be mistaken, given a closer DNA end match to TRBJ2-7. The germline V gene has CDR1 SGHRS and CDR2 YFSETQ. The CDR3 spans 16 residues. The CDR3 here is CASSLVLDGARNEQYF. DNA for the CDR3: TGCGCCAGCAGCTTGGTGTTGGATGGGGCTAGAAACGAGCAGTACTTC.